This entry lists 19 T cell receptor beta chains sequenced from one sample in a study of cytomegalovirus exposure and HLA in healthy donors. The PCR employed 60 Vbeta primers together with 13 Jbeta primers. Produced via immunoSEQ multiplex PCR; TCRdb's table is partial and in-frame only. The sample holds around 150,000 clones, 79% seen once. The sequencing sample was made of PBMCs. Receptor source: a middle-aged man in good health and CMV-seropositive.

The chain links TRBV5-4 to TRBJ2-2, with 16 bases aligning to TRBD2. Germline-derived CDR1 and CDR2 are SGHNT and YYREEE (reference sequence). This CDR3 spans 16 amino acids. Trimming removed 3 bases from V and 7 bases from J; junction bases left unmatched: 3. CDR3 sequence reads: CASSSGLAGGLGELFF. DNA of the CDR3: TGTGCCAGCAGCTCGGGACTAGCGGGAGGGCTCGGGGAGCTGTTTTTT.

The chain recombines TRBV9 with TRBJ2-1; 7 bases fit TRBD1. CDR3 length equals 15 residues. V shed 2 bases, J shed 4 bases, and the junction held 6 bases outside the gene matches. CDR1 SGDLS and CDR2 YYNGEE come from the germline V gene. CDR3 loop: CASSVADRSYNEQFF. The CDR3 DNA reads TGTGCCAGCAGCGTGGCGGACAGGTCGTACAATGAGCAGTTCTTC. The full variable domain, in which reference TRBV9 and TRBJ2-1 provide the parts outside the CDR3, is DSGVTQTPKHLITATGQRVTLRCSPRSGDLSVYWYQQSLDQGLQFLIQYYNGEERAKGNILERFSAQQFPDLHSELNLSSLELGDSALYFCASSVADRSYNEQFFGPGTRLTVL.

This chain joins TRBV9 and TRBJ2-1; 9 bases are shared with TRBD2. Germline values: CDR1 SGDLS, CDR2 YYNGEE. The CDR3 length is 19 residues. J was trimmed by 7 bases and V by 6 bases; bases with no gene match: 23. Written as DNA, the CDR3 is TGTGCCAGCACCATCGATTCCGGGGGGGCGGGAGGGCCGTTAAATGAGCAGTTCTTC. The encoded protein is CASTIDSGGAGGPLNEQFF.

A word on this clone: The sample has other DNA sequences that encode this CDR3 too. This rearrangement joins TRBV14 to TRBJ2-5; TRBD1 agrees at 8 bases. Trimming cost V 3 bases and J 5 bases; bases outside gene matches: 17. CDR1 SGHDN and CDR2 FVKESK come from the germline V gene. This CDR3 region has 18 residues. CDR3 coding DNA: TGTGCCAGCAGCCACCCAGGGGGCGCCCACTCAGTCCTGGAGACCCAGTACTTC. It yields the protein CASSHPGGAHSVLETQYF.

Points on this clone: One end of the junction is discordant with germline, which a read error may explain. CDR3: CSSSLERQPQHF. The CDR3 DNA is TGTTCCAGCAGCTTAGAGCGGCAGCCCCAGCATTTT. The V and J genes are TRBV7-9 and TRBJ1-5; no reliable D call. This CDR3 is built from 12 residues. Germline CDR1 SEHNR, CDR2 FQNEAQ (reference sequence). Based on the CDR3 plus reference TRBV7-9 and TRBJ1-5, the full variable domain is DTGVSQNPRHKITKRGQNVTFRCDPISEHNRLYWYRQTLGQGPEFLTYFQNEAQLEKSRLLSDRFSAERPKGSFSTLEIQRTEQGDSAMYLCSSSLERQPQHFGDGTRLSIL.

The chain uses TRBV30 and TRBJ2-3; 7 nucleotides line up with TRBD1. Per the germline V gene, CDR1 is GTSNPN and CDR2 is SVGIG (reference sequence). Losses at the gene ends were 5 bases for V and 2 bases for J; bases not matched to a gene: 10. The CDR3 runs 15 residues. CDR3 region: CAWGTGTEDTDTQYF. As DNA, the CDR3 is TGTGCCTGGGGAACCGGGACAGAAGACACAGATACGCAGTATTTT.

This clone has at least ten counts. An end of the junction does not agree with germline; a read error may underlie this. The V call is TRBV2, the J call TRBJ2-7; the D gene is possibly TRBD2 (6 bases). This CDR3 is built from 12 residues. Germline CDR1 SNHLY, CDR2 FYNNEI. The CDR3: CASSEFGGLSNF. The CDR3 DNA sequence: TGTGCCAGCAGTGAATTTGGGGGACTCAGTAACTTC.

The chain is built from TRBV19 and TRBJ2-1; 12 bases are shared with TRBD2. The germline V gene encodes CDR1 LNHDA and CDR2 SQIVND (reference sequence). This CDR3 contains 17 residues. The V segment lost 7 bases and the J segment 0 bases; nucleotides outside the gene matches: 7. CDR3: CASTRLAGDLSYNEQFF. CDR3 sequence (DNA): TGTGCCAGTACTAGACTAGCGGGAGACCTCTCCTACAATGAGCAGTTCTTC.

The chain employs TRBV14 and TRBJ1-1, with 9 nucleotides matching TRBD1. The CDR3 is 14 amino acids. Germline-derived CDR1 and CDR2 are SGHDN and FVKESK. V dropped 5 bases and J dropped 4; count of bases not matched to a gene: 5. The CDR3, as DNA: TGTGCCAGCAGCGTCGACAGGGGGGGCACTGAAGCTTTCTTT. This gives the protein CASSVDRGGTEAFF.

The V call is TRBV5-1, the J call TRBJ2-5; D is perhaps TRBD2 (6 bases). Trimming removed 1 base at V and 5 bases at J, with 15 bases between. The CDR3 length is 15 residues. Germline CDR1 is SGHRS and CDR2 is YFSETQ. The CDR3 loop is CASSLRSGVWETQYF. DNA of the CDR3: TGCGCCAGCAGCTTGCGTTCGGGAGTGTGGGAGACCCAGTACTTC.

As to this clone: Different DNA sequences within this sample yield the same CDR3. This chain connects TRBV2 to TRBJ1-1, with a weak D call TRBD1 (6 bases). Germline V gene lookup returns CDR1 SNHLY and CDR2 FYNNEI. Trimming cost V 6 bases and J 1 base, with 15 bases left between them. The CDR3 length is 15 residues. CDR3 sequence (DNA): TGTGCCAGCAGCGCCCACGGGACACAGAACACTGAAGCTTTCTTT. This sequence encodes CASSAHGTQNTEAFF.

The chain couples TRBV5-8 to TRBJ1-2, with D possibly matching TRBD1 (5 bases). Per the germline V gene, CDR1 is SGHTS and CDR2 is YDEGEE. The germline V and J ends were trimmed by 0 bases and 6 bases, with 12 bases remaining between them. The CDR3 is 14 amino acids. The CDR3 loop is CASSLGQQTHGYTF. Written as DNA, the CDR3 is TGTGCCAGCAGCTTGGGACAGCAGACACATGGCTACACCTTC.

The chain carries TRBV27 and TRBJ2-7; possible D gene TRBD2, 8 bases. Trimming pared 4 bases from V and 2 bases from J, leaving 18 bases between. Germline CDR1 reads MNHEY; CDR2 reads SMNVEV (reference sequence). The CDR3 covers 16 residues. CDR3 protein: CASSSSGRGPPYEQYF. CDR3 DNA: TGTGCCAGCAGTTCATCCGGGAGGGGGCCACCCTACGAGCAGTACTTC.

The chain uses TRBV11-2 and TRBJ2-7, with TRBD1 matching 12 bases. In germline, CDR1 is SGHAT, CDR2 FQNNGV. This CDR3 spans 15 amino acids. The V and J ends lost 4 bases and 7 bases, in that order; junction bases with no gene match: 8. CDR3 DNA: TGTGCCAGCAGCTCCAAGGGACAGGGGGCGCGAGAGCAGTACTTC. Amino acid sequence: CASSSKGQGAREQYF.

The rearrangement joins TRBV7-9 to TRBJ1-6; 8 nucleotides line up with TRBD1. The CDR3 is made up of 16 amino acids. Germline V gene lookup returns CDR1 SEHNR and CDR2 FQNEAQ (reference sequence). Unmatched junction bases numbered 6, after V lost 7 bases and J lost 1 base. In nucleotides, the CDR3 is TGTGCCAGCACCATCGGACAGGGTTCCTATAATTCACCCCTCCACTTT. Its translation is CASTIGQGSYNSPLHF.

This CDR3 reads CASSPGHNTEAFF. The CDR3 DNA follows: TGTGCCAGCAGTCCAGGACACAACACTGAAGCTTTCTTT. The chain combines TRBV27 with TRBJ1-1, with TRBD1 as a possible D gene (5 bases). V gave up 5 bases and J gave up 2 bases, with 9 bases separating them. This CDR3 has 13 residues. The V gene's germline CDR1 is MNHEY and CDR2 SMNVEV (reference sequence).

The V call is TRBV29-1, the J call TRBJ2-3; 10 bases are shared with TRBD1. CDR1 is SQVTM, CDR2 ANQGSEA, per germline. This CDR3 is 14 amino acids long. V trimming: 8 bases; J trimming: 0 bases; junction bases outside the gene matches: 5. The CDR3 DNA reads as TGCAGCACTAGACAGGGGGCCAGCACAGATACGCAGTATTTT. Amino acid sequence: CSTRQGASTDTQYF.

The V and J genes are TRBV29-1 and TRBJ1-1, with 8 bases that match TRBD1. Unmatched junction bases numbered 12, after V lost 7 bases and J lost 8 bases. In germline, CDR1 is SQVTM, CDR2 ANQGSEA. CDR3 length: 13 residues. CDR3 sequence (DNA): TGCAGCGCCTCGGGACAGGTCTTGGAGGAAGCTTTCTTT. It yields the protein CSASGQVLEEAFF. The variable domain in full, with the rest retrieved from reference TRBV29-1 and TRBJ1-1, is SAVISQKPSRDICQRGTSLTIQCQVDSQVTMMFWYRQQPGQSLTLIATANQGSEATYESGFVIDKFPISRPNLTFSTLTVSNMSPEDSSIYLCSASGQVLEEAFFGQGTRLTVV.

This clone was recorded a few times. The gene calls are TRBV5-5 and TRBJ1-2, with 10 bases lining up with TRBD1. V gave up 0 bases and J gave up 7 bases; unmatched junction bases: 9. CDR3 size: 16 residues. Germline V lookup: CDR1 SGHKS, CDR2 YYEKEE (reference sequence). CDR3 sequence (DNA): TGTGCCAGCAGCTTGGGACAGGGGGCGGCGGCCGCTGGCTACACCTTC. Translation: CASSLGQGAAAAGYTF.